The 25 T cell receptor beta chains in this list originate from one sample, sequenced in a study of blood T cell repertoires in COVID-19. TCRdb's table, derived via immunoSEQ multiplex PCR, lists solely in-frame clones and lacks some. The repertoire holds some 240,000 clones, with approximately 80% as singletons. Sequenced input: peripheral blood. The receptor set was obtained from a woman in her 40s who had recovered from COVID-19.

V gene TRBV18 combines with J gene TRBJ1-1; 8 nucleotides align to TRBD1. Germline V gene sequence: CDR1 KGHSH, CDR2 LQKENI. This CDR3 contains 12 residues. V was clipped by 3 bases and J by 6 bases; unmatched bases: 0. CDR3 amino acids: CASSPDRAEAFF. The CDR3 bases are TGTGCCAGCTCACCGGACAGGGCTGAAGCTTTCTTT.

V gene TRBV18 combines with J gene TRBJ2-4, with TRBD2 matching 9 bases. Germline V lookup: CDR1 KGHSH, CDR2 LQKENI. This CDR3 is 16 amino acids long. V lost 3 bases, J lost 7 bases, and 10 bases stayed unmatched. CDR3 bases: TGTGCCAGCTCACCTCTTCCCAGCGGGGGGCAGAACATTCAGTACTTC. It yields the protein CASSPLPSGGQNIQYF.

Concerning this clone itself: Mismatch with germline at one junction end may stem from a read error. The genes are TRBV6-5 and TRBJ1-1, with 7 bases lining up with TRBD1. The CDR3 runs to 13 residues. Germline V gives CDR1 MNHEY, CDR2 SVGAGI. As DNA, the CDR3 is TGTGCCAGCAGTCACCTACCAGGGACAGAATCTAACTTT. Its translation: CASSHLPGTESNF.

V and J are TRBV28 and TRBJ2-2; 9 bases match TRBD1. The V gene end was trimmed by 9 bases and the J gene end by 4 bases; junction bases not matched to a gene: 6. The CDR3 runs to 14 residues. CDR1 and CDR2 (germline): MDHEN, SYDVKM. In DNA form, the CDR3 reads TGTGCCAGTAGGACAGGGGATAGCACCGGGGAGCTGTTTTTT. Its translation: CASRTGDSTGELFF.

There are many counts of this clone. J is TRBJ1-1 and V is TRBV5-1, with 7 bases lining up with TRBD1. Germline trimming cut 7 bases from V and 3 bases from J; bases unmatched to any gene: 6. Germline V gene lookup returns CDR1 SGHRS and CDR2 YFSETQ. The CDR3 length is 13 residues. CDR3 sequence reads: CASRDQGDTEAFF. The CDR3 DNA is TGCGCCAGCCGAGACCAGGGGGACACTGAAGCTTTCTTT.

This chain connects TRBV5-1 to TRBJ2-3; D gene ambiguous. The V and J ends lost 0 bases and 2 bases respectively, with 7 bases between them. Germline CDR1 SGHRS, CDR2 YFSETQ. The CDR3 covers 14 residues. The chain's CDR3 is CASSLEQTTDTQYF. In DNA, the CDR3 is TGCGCCAGCAGCTTGGAACAGACCACAGATACGCAGTATTTT.

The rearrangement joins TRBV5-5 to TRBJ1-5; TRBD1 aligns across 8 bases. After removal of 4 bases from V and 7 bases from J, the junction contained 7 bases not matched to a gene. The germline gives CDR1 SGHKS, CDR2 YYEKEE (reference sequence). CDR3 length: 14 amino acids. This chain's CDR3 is CASSIGTGSQPQHF. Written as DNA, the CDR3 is TGTGCCAGCAGCATCGGGACAGGCAGCCAGCCCCAGCATTTT.

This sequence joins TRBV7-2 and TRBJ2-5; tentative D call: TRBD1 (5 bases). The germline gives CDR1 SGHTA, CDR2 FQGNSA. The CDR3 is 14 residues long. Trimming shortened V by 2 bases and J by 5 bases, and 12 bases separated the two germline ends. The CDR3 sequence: CASSLSVAGETQYF. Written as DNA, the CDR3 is TGTGCCAGCAGCTTATCAGTAGCAGGGGAGACCCAGTACTTC.

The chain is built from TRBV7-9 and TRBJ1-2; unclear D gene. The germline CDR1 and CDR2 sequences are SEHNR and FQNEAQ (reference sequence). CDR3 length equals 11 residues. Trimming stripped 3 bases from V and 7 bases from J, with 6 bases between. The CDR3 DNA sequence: TGTGCCAGCAGCTTGTTCGGTGGCTACACCTTC. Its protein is CASSLFGGYTF.

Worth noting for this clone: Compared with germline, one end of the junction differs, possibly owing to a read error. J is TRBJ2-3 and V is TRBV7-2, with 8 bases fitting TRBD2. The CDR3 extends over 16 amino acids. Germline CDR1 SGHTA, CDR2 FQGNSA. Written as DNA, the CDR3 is TGTGCCAGCAGCTTAGGTCGGGGGGGCTTAACAGTTACGCAGTATTTT. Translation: CASSLGRGGLTVTQYF.

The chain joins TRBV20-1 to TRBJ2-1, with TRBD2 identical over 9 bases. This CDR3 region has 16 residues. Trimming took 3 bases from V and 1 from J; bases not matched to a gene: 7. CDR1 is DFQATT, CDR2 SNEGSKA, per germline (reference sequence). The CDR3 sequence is CSASQPSGGSYNEQFF. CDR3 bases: TGCAGTGCTAGTCAACCCAGCGGGGGGTCCTACAATGAGCAGTTCTTC.

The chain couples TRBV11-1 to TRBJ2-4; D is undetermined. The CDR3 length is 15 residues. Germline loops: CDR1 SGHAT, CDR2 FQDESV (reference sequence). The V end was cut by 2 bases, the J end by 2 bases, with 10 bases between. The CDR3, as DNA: TGTGCCAGCAGCTTACGCCCTCTAACCAAAAACATTCAGTACTTC. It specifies CASSLRPLTKNIQYF.

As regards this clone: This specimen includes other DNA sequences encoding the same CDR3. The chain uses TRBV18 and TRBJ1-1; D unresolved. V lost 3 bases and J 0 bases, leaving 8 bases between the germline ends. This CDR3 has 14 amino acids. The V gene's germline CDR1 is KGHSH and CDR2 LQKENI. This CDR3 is CASSPTALNTEAFF. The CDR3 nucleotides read TGTGCCAGCTCACCCACTGCCTTGAACACTGAAGCTTTCTTT.

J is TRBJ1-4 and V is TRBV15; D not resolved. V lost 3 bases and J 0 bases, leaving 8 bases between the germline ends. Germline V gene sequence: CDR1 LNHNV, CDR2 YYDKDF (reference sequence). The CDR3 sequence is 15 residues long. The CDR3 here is CATSSGITTNEKLFF. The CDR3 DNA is TGTGCCACCAGCAGCGGGATTACAACTAATGAAAAACTGTTTTTT.

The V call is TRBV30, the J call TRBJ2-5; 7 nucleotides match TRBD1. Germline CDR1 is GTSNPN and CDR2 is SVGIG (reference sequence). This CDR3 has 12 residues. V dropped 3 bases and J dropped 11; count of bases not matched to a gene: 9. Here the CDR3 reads CAWSRQGYNQYF. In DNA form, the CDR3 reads TGTGCCTGGAGCAGACAGGGTTATAATCAGTACTTC.

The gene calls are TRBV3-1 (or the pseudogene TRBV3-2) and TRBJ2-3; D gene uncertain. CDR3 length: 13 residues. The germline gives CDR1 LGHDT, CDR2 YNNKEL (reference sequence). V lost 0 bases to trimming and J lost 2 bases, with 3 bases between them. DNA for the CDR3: TGTGCCAGCAGCCAAGAGTACACAGATACGCAGTATTTT. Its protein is CASSQEYTDTQYF.

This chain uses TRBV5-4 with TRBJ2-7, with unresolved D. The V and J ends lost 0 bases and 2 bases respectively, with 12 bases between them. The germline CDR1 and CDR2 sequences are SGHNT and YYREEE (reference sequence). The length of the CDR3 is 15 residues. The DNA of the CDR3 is TGTGCCAGCAGCTTGGAGGATGGAGTGGCCTACGAGCAGTACTTC. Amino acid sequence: CASSLEDGVAYEQYF.

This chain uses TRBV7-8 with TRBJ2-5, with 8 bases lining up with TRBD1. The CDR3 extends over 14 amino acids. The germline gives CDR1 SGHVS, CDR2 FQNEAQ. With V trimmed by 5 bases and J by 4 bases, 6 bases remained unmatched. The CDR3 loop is CASSLRTGRETQYF. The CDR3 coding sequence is TGTGCCAGCAGCCTCCGGACAGGGAGAGAGACCCAGTACTTC.

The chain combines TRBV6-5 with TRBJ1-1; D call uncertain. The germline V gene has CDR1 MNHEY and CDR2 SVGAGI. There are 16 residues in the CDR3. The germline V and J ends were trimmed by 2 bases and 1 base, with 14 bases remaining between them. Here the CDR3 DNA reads TGTGCCAGCAGTTACGATAATCCATCAGGGAACACTGAAGCTTTCTTT. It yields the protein CASSYDNPSGNTEAFF.

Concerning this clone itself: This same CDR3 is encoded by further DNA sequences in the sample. The CDR3 is CASSRGQQNYGYTF. The CDR3, as DNA: TGCGCCAGCAGCCGAGGACAGCAAAACTATGGCTACACCTTC. The chain is built from TRBV4-3 and TRBJ1-2; TRBD1 might be the D (6 bases). The V end lost 4 bases, the J end lost 2 bases, and 11 bases lay between the germline ends. The germline gives CDR1 LGHNA, CDR2 YSLEER. CDR3 length equals 14 residues.

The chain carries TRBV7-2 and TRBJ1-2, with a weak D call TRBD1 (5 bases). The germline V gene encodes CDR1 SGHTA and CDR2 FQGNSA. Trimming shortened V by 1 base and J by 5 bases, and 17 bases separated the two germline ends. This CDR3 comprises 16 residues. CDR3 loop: CASSLVSDTLGYGYTF. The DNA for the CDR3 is TGTGCCAGCAGCTTAGTTTCGGACACCCTTGGGTATGGCTACACCTTC. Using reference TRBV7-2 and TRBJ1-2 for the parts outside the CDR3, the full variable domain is GAGVSQSPSNKVTEKGKDVELRCDPISGHTALYWYRQSLGQGLEFLIYFQGNSAPDKSGLPSDRFSAERTGGSVSTLTIQRTQQEDSAVYLCASSLVSDTLGYGYTFGSGTRLTVV.

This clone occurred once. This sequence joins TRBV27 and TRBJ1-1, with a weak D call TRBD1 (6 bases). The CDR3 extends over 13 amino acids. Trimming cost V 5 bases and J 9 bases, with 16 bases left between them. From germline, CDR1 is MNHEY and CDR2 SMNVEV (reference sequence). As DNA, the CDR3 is TGTGCCAGCAGTCCGCAAAACAGGGATAAAGCTTTCTTT. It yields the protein CASSPQNRDKAFF.

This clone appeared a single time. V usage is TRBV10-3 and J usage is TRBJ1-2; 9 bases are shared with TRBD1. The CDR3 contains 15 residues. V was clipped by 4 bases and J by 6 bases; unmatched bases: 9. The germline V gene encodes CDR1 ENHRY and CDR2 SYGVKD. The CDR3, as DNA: TGTGCCATCAGTGTTTCACAGGGGGCGTATGATGGCTACACCTTC. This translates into CAISVSQGAYDGYTF.

The CDR3 nucleotides read TGTGCCAGTACAGGGGGCGCTGACTACGAGCAGTACTTC. This translates into CASTGGADYEQYF. The chain links TRBV7-9 to TRBJ2-7, with TRBD1 matching over 9 bases. Germline loops: CDR1 SEHNR, CDR2 FQNEAQ (reference sequence). With 9 bases clipped from V and 3 bases from J, the junction kept 6 bases outside the gene matches. The CDR3 spans 13 residues.

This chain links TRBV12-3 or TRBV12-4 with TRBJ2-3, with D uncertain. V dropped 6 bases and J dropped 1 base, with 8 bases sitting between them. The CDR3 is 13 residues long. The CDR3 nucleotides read TGTGCCAGCAGCACTCTGGGCACAGATACGCAGTATTTT. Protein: CASSTLGTDTQYF.